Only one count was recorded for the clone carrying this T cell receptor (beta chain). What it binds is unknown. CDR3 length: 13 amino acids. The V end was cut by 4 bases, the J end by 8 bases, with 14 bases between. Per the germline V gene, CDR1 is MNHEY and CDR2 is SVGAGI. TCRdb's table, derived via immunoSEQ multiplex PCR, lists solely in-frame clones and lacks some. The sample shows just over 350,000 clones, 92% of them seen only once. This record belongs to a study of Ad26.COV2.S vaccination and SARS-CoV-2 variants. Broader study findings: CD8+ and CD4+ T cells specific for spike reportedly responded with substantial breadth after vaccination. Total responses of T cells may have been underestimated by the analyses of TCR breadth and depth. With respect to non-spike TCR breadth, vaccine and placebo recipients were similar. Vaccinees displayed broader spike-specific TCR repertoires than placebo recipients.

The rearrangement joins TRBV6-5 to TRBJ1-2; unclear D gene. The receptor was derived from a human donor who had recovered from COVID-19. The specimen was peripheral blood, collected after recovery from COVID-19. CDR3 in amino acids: CASSLDLYEGYTF. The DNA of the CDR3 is TGTGCCAGCAGTTTGGACTTGTATGAAGGCTACACCTTC.